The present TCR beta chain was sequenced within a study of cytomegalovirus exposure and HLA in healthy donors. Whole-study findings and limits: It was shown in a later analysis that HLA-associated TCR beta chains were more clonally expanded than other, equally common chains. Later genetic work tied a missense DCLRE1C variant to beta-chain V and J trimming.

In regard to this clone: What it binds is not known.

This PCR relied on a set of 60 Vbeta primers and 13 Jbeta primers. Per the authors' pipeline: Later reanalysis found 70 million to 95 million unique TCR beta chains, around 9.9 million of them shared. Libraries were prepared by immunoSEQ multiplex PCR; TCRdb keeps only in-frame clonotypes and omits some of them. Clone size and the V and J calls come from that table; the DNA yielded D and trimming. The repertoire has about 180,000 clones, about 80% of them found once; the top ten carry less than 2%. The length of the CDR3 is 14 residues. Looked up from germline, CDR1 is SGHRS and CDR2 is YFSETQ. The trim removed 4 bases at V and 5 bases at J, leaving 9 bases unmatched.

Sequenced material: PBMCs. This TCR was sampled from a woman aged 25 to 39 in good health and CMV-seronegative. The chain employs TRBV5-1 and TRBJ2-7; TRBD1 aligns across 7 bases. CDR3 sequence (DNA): TGCGCCAGCAGCCTAACACAGGGGAACCACGAGCAGTACTTC. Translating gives CASSLTQGNHEQYF.